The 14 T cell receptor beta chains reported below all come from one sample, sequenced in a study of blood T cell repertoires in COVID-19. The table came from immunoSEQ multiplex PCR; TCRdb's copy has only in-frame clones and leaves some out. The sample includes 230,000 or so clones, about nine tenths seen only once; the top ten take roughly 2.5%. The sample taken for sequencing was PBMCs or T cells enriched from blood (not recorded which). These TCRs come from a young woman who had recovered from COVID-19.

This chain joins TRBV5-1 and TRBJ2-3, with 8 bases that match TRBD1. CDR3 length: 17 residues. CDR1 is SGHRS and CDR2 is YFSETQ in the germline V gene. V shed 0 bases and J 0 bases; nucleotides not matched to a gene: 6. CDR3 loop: CASSLGQGLKSTDTQYF. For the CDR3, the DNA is TGCGCCAGCAGCTTGGGACAGGGGTTAAAAAGCACAGATACGCAGTATTTT.

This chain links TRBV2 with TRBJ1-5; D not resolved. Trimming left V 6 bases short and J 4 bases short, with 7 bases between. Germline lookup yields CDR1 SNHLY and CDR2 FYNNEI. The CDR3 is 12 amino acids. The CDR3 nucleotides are TGTGCCAGCAGGAGGGAGAATCAGCCCCAGCATTTT. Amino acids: CASRRENQPQHF.

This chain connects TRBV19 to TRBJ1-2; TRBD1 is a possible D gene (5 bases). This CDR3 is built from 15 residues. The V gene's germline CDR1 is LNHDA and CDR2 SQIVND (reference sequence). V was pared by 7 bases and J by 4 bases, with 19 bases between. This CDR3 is CASKLGTGLFYGYTF. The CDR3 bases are TGTGCCAGTAAACTCGGGACGGGACTTTTCTATGGCTACACCTTC.

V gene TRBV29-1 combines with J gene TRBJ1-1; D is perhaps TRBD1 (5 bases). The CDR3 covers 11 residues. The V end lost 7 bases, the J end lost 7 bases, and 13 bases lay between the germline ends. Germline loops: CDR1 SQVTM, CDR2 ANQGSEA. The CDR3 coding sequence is TGCAGCGGCCAGGGAGGTGGTGAAGCTTTCTTT. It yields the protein CSGQGGGEAFF.

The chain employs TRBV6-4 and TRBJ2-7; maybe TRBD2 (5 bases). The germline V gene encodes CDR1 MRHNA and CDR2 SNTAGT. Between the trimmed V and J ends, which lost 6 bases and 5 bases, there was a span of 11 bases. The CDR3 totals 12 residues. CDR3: CASRRARNEQYF. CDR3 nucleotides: TGTGCCAGCAGGCGGGCCCGAAACGAGCAGTACTTC.

The chain's CDR3 is CASSEGTGGTDTQYF. The CDR3 bases are TGCGCCAGCAGTGAAGGGACAGGGGGCACAGATACGCAGTATTTT. The rearrangement links TRBV10-2 to TRBJ2-3; 10 nucleotides match TRBD1. After removal of 3 bases from V and 1 base from J, the junction contained 1 base not matched to a gene. CDR1 and CDR2 from the germline V gene are WSHSY and SAAADI. This CDR3 is 15 amino acids long.

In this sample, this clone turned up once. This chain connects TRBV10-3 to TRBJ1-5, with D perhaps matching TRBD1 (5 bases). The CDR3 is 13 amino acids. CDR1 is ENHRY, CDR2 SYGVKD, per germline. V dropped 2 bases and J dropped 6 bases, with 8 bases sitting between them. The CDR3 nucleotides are TGTGCCATCAGTGAGCGGGGGAGTCAGCCCCAGCATTTT. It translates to CAISERGSQPQHF.

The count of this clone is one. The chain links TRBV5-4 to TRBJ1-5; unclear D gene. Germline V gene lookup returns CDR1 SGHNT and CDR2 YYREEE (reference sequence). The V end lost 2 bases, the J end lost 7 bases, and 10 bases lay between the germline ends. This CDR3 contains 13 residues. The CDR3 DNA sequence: TGTGCCAGCAGCTTAACCCTCGGGCAGCCCCAGCATTTT. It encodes CASSLTLGQPQHF.

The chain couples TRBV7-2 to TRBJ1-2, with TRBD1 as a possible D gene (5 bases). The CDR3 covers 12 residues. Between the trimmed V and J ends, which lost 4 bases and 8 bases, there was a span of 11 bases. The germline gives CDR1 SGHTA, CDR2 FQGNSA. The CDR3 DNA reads TGTGCCAGCAGCTCCGACAGATACGGCTACACCTTC. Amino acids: CASSSDRYGYTF. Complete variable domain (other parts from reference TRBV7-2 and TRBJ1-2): GAGVSQSPSNKVTEKGKDVELRCDPISGHTALYWYRQSLGQGLEFLIYFQGNSAPDKSGLPSDRFSAERTGGSVSTLTIQRTQQEDSAVYLCASSSDRYGYTFGSGTRLTVV.

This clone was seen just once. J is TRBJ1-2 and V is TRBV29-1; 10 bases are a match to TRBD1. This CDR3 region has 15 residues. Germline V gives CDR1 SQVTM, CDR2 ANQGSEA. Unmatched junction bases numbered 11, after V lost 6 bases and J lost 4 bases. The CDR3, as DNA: TGCAGCGTCGCCGGAGGGGGACAGGGGATCTATGGCTACACCTTC. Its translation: CSVAGGGQGIYGYTF.

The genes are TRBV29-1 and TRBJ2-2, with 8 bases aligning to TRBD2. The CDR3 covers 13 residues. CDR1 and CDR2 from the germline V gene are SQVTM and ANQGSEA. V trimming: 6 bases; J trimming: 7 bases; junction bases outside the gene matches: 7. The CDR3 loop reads CSVGTSGSGELFF. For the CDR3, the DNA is TGCAGCGTGGGGACTAGTGGTAGCGGGGAGCTGTTTTTT.

CDR3 sequence (DNA): TGTGCCAGCCAATCAGTGCGGACAGGCCGTCTCTATGGCTACACCTTC. Its protein is CASQSVRTGRLYGYTF. This rearrangement joins TRBV5-6 to TRBJ1-2, with TRBD1 identical over 7 bases. With V trimmed by 7 bases and J by 4 bases, 16 bases remained unmatched. CDR3 length equals 16 residues. Germline CDR1 reads SGHDT; CDR2 reads YYEEEE.

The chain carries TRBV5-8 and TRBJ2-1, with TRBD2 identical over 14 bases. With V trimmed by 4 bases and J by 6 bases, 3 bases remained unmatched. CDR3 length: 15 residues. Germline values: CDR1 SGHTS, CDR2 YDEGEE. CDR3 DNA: TGTGCCAGCAGCGAAGGGACTAGCGGGAGCAATGAGCAGTTCTTC. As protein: CASSEGTSGSNEQFF.

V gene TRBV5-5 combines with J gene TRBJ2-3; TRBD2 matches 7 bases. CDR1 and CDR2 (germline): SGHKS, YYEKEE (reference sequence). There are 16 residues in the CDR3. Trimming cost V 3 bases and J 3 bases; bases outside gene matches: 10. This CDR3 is CASSSPGGLTTDTQYF. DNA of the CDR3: TGTGCCAGCAGCTCCCCTGGGGGACTAACGACAGATACGCAGTATTTT.